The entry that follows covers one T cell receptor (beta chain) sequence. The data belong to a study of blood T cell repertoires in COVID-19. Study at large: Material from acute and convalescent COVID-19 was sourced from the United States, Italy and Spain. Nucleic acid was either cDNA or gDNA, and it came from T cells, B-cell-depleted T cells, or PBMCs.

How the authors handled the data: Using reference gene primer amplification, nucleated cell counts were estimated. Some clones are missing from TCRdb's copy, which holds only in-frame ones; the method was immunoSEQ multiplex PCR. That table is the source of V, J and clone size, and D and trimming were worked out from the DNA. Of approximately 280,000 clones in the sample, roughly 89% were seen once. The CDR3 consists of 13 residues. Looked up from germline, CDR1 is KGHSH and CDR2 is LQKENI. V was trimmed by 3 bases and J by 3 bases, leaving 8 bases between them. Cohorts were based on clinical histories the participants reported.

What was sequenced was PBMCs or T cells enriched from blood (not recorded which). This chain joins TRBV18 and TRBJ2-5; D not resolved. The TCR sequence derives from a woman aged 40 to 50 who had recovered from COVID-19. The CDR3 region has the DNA TGTGCCAGCTCACCCTTCCCCGAAGAGACCCAGTACTTC. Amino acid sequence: CASSPFPEETQYF.